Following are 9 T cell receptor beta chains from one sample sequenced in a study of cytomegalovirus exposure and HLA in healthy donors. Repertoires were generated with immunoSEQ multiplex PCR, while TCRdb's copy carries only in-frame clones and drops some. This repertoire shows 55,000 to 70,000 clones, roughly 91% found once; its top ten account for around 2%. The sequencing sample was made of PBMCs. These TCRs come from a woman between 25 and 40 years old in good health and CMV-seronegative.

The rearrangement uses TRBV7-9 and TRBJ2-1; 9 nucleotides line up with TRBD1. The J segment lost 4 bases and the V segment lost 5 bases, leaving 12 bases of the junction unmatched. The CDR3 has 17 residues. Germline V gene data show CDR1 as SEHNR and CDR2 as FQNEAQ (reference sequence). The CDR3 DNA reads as TGTGCCAGCAGCCTCAACCCCGGGACAGGGTCATACAATGAGCAGTTCTTC. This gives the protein CASSLNPGTGSYNEQFF.

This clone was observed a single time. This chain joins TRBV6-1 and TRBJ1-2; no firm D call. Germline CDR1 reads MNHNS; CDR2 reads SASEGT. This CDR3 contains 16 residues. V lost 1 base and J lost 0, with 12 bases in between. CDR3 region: CASSEGPELANYGYTF. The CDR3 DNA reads TGTGCCAGCAGTGAAGGGCCGGAGTTAGCTAACTATGGCTACACCTTC.

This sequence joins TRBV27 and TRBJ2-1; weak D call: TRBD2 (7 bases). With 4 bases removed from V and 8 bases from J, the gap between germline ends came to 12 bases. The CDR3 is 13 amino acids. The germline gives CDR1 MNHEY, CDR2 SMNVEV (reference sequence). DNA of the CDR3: TGTGCCAGCAGTTCGCAAGGGGGGGATGAGCAGTTCTTC. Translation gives CASSSQGGDEQFF.

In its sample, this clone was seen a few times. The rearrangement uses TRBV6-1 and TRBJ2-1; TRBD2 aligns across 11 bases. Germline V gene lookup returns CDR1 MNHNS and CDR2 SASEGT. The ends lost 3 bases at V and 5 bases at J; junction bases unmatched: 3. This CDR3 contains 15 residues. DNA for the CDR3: TGTGCCAGCAGTGAGGGACTAGCGGAGCACAATGAGCAGTTCTTC. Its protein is CASSEGLAEHNEQFF.

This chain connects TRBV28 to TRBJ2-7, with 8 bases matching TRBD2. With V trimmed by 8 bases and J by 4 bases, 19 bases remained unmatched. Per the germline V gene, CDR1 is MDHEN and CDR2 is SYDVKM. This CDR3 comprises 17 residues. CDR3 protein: CASGPSLGSGSRYEQYF. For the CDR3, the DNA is TGTGCCAGCGGCCCCTCCCTAGGCAGCGGGAGTCGATACGAGCAGTACTTC.

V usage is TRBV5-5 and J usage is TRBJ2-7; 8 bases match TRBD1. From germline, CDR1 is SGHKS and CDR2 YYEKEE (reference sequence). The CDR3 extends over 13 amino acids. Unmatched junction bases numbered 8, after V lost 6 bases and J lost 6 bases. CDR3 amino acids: CASNFLQGGEQYF. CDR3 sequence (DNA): TGTGCCAGCAACTTTCTACAGGGGGGCGAGCAGTACTTC.

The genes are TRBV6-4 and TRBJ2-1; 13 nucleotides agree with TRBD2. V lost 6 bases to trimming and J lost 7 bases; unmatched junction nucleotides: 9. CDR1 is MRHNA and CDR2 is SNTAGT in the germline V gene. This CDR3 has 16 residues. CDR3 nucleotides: TGTGCCAGCAGCGACGCCGGGACTAGCGGGAAAAATGAGCAGTTCTTC. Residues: CASSDAGTSGKNEQFF.

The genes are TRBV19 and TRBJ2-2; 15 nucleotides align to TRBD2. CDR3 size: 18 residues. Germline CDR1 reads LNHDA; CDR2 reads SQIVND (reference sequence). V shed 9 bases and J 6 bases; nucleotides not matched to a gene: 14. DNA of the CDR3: TGTGCCAGCCATAACTACATTGGACTAGCGGGAGGGCCCGGGGAGCTGTTTTTT. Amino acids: CASHNYIGLAGGPGELFF.

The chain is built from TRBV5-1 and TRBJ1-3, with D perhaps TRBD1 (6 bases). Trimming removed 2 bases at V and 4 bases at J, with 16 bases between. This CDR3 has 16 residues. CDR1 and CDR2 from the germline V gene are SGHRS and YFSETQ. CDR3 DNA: TGCGCCAGCAGCTTTGCCGGGGGGCAATACGGAAACACCATATATTTT. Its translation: CASSFAGGQYGNTIYF.